These T cell receptor beta chains were read from a single sample in a study of multiple sclerosis patients with progressive multifocal leukoencephalopathy. Here immunoSEQ multiplex PCR was the method, and the copy in TCRdb shows in-frame clones only, minus some. The profile shows tens of thousands of clones, roughly 84% of them singletons. Sequenced here: PBMCs, sampled from a patient treated with natalizumab. The receptor set was obtained from a human donor with progressive multifocal leukoencephalopathy. Both conserved end residues are part of each CDR3. D genes are given only for firm matches. Clone size is not always given. Where it is, it says once, few, many or a class for expanded clones.

v_gene: TRBV5-1; d_gene: TRBD2; j_gene: TRBJ2-2; abundance: .; CDR3aa: CASQRLAVANTGELFF; CDR3nt: TGCGCCAGCCAGAGACTAGCGGTAGCGAACACCGGGGAGCTGTTTTTT
v_gene: TRBV15; d_gene: TRBD1; j_gene: TRBJ1-4; abundance: .; CDR3aa: CATSRDLGTGGEKLFF; CDR3nt: TGTGCCACCAGCAGAGATCTGGGGACAGGGGGTGAAAAACTGTTTTTT
v_gene: TRBV5-1; d_gene: .; j_gene: TRBJ2-2; abundance: .; CDR3aa: CASSLAGGVTELFF; CDR3nt: TGCGCCAGCAGCTTGGCTGGAGGGGTAACGGAGCTGTTTTTT
v_gene: TRBV27; d_gene: .; j_gene: TRBJ2-7; abundance: .; CDR3aa: CASSLSQGKVEQYF; CDR3nt: TGTGCCAGCAGTTTAAGCCAGGGTAAGGTCGAGCAGTACTTC
v_gene: TRBV9; d_gene: .; j_gene: TRBJ1-4; abundance: .; CDR3aa: CASSAGDRPGGEKLFF; CDR3nt: TGTGCCAGCAGCGCAGGAGATAGGCCAGGTGGTGAAAAACTGTTTTTT
v_gene: TRBV27; d_gene: .; j_gene: TRBJ2-7; abundance: .; CDR3aa: CASSLYGSYEQYF; CDR3nt: TGTGCCAGCAGTTTATACGGGAGCTACGAGCAGTACTTC
v_gene: TRBV7-8; d_gene: .; j_gene: TRBJ2-7; abundance: few; CDR3aa: CASSRGQTKSYEQYF; CDR3nt: TGTGCCAGCAGCCGTGGGCAGACAAAATCCTACGAGCAGTACTTC
v_gene: TRBV19; d_gene: .; j_gene: TRBJ1-2; abundance: .; CDR3aa: CASRHGRDYGYTF; CDR3nt: TGTGCCAGCCGACACGGGAGGGACTATGGCTACACCTTC
v_gene: TRBV5-6; d_gene: .; j_gene: TRBJ2-2; abundance: .; CDR3aa: CASSLVVSGGELFF; CDR3nt: TGTGCCAGCAGCTTAGTTGTTTCCGGAGGGGAGCTGTTTTTT
v_gene: TRBV7-6; d_gene: .; j_gene: TRBJ2-1; abundance: .; CDR3aa: CASSLVGPNSYNEQFF; CDR3nt: TGTGCCAGCAGCTTAGTTGGGCCGAACTCCTACAATGAGCAGTTCTTC
v_gene: TRBV7-6; d_gene: .; j_gene: TRBJ1-5; abundance: .; CDR3aa: CASSPGEYSNQPQHF; CDR3nt: TGTGCCAGCAGCCCCGGGGAATATAGCAATCAGCCCCAGCATTTT
v_gene: TRBV5-5; d_gene: .; j_gene: TRBJ1-5; abundance: .; CDR3aa: CASSLGRDQPQHF; CDR3nt: TGTGCCAGCAGCTTAGGACGGGATCAGCCCCAGCATTTT
v_gene: TRBV5-1; d_gene: TRBD2; j_gene: TRBJ2-1; abundance: .; CDR3aa: CASSIAGTSSYNEQFF; CDR3nt: TGCGCCAGCAGCATAGCTGGGACTAGCTCGTACAATGAGCAGTTCTTC
v_gene: TRBV6-1; d_gene: TRBD1; j_gene: TRBJ1-1; abundance: few; CDR3aa: CASSETGTGERAEAFF; CDR3nt: TGTGCCAGCAGCGAAACCGGGACAGGGGAGAGGGCTGAAGCTTTCTTT
v_gene: TRBV27; d_gene: .; j_gene: TRBJ2-7; abundance: .; CDR3aa: CASSFGKSYEQYF; CDR3nt: TGTGCCAGCAGTTTCGGCAAATCCTACGAGCAGTACTTC
v_gene: TRBV29-1; d_gene: .; j_gene: TRBJ2-3; abundance: .; CDR3aa: CSVGQVLTDTQYF; CDR3nt: TGCAGCGTTGGACAGGTGCTCACAGATACGCAGTATTTT
v_gene: TRBV4-3; d_gene: TRBD1; j_gene: TRBJ2-1; abundance: .; CDR3aa: CASSHETGTGVHEQFF; CDR3nt: TGCGCCAGCAGCCACGAAACCGGGACAGGGGTCCATGAGCAGTTCTTC
v_gene: TRBV6-5; d_gene: .; j_gene: TRBJ2-7; abundance: .; CDR3aa: CASSLTGSSYEQYF; CDR3nt: TGTGCCAGCAGCCTAACAGGGTCCTCCTACGAGCAGTACTTC
v_gene: TRBV19; d_gene: .; j_gene: TRBJ2-1; abundance: .; CDR3aa: CASSTSSYNEQFF; CDR3nt: TGTGCCAGTAGTACGAGCTCCTACAATGAGCAGTTCTTC
v_gene: TRBV5-1; d_gene: .; j_gene: TRBJ1-1; abundance: .; CDR3aa: CASTPGRTGNTEAFF; CDR3nt: TGCGCCAGCACCCCGGGACGGACGGGGAACACTGAAGCTTTCTTT
v_gene: TRBV9; d_gene: TRBD2; j_gene: TRBJ2-1; abundance: .; CDR3aa: CASSVGGGSHEQFF; CDR3nt: TGTGCCAGCAGCGTAGGCGGGGGTTCCCATGAGCAGTTCTTC
v_gene: TRBV7-2; d_gene: TRBD1; j_gene: TRBJ2-1; abundance: .; CDR3aa: CASSLPGTGFPISYNEQFF; CDR3nt: TGTGCCAGCAGCTTACCCGGGACAGGGTTCCCCATCTCCTACAATGAGCAGTTCTTC
v_gene: TRBV5-7; d_gene: TRBD2; j_gene: TRBJ2-3; abundance: .; CDR3aa: CASSLRLAGKSDTQYF; CDR3nt: TGTGCCAGCAGCCTGAGACTAGCGGGAAAGAGCGATACGCAGTATTTT
v_gene: TRBV25-1; d_gene: .; j_gene: TRBJ1-3; abundance: .; CDR3aa: CASSVGTLRGNTIYF; CDR3nt: TGTGCCAGCAGTGTTGGGACACTACGCGGAAACACCATATATTTT
v_gene: TRBV28; d_gene: .; j_gene: TRBJ2-1; abundance: .; CDR3aa: CASSRLGAGYEQFF; CDR3nt: TGTGCCAGCAGTCGACTGGGGGCAGGGTATGAGCAGTTCTTC
v_gene: TRBV28; d_gene: TRBD1; j_gene: TRBJ2-2; abundance: .; CDR3aa: CASSVGTGKNTGELFF; CDR3nt: TGTGCCAGCAGCGTCGGGACAGGGAAGAACACCGGGGAGCTGTTTTTT
v_gene: TRBV11-2; d_gene: TRBD1; j_gene: TRBJ1-1; abundance: .; CDR3aa: CASSPRGTGGRTEAFF; CDR3nt: TGTGCCAGCAGCCCCCGAGGGACAGGGGGAAGAACTGAAGCTTTCTTT
v_gene: TRBV29-1; d_gene: TRBD1; j_gene: TRBJ1-1; abundance: .; CDR3aa: CSVAGTADTEAFF; CDR3nt: TGCAGCGTTGCCGGGACAGCAGACACTGAAGCTTTCTTT
v_gene: TRBV30; d_gene: .; j_gene: TRBJ1-2; abundance: .; CDR3aa: CAWISRAANYGYTF; CDR3nt: TGTGCCTGGATCTCCAGGGCGGCTAACTATGGCTACACCTTC
v_gene: TRBV18; d_gene: .; j_gene: TRBJ1-1; abundance: few; CDR3aa: CASSPGNGAFF; CDR3nt: TGTGCCAGCTCACCAGGGAACGGCGCTTTCTTT
v_gene: TRBV18; d_gene: .; j_gene: TRBJ2-2; abundance: .; CDR3aa: CASARDGNTGELFF; CDR3nt: TGTGCCAGCGCCCGGGACGGGAACACCGGGGAGCTGTTTTTT
v_gene: TRBV29-1; d_gene: .; j_gene: TRBJ1-4; abundance: .; CDR3aa: CSVDSGQAREKLFF; CDR3nt: TGCAGCGTTGATTCGGGGCAGGCGCGGGAAAAACTGTTTTTT
v_gene: TRBV19; d_gene: .; j_gene: TRBJ1-2; abundance: few; CDR3aa: CASSMPVYGYTF; CDR3nt: TGTGCCAGTAGTATGCCTGTTTACGGCTACACCTTC
v_gene: TRBV5-6; d_gene: .; j_gene: TRBJ1-1; abundance: .; CDR3aa: CASSIDGNTEAFF; CDR3nt: TGTGCCAGCAGTATCGACGGGAACACTGAAGCTTTCTTT
v_gene: TRBV9; d_gene: .; j_gene: TRBJ2-7; abundance: once; CDR3aa: CASSADSTGEQYF; CDR3nt: TGTGCCAGCAGCGCAGATTCAACTGGCGAGCAGTACTTC
v_gene: TRBV6-5; d_gene: .; j_gene: TRBJ1-4; abundance: .; CDR3aa: CASKGRLGEKLFF; CDR3nt: TGTGCCAGCAAGGGCAGGTTGGGTGAAAAACTGTTTTTT
v_gene: TRBV30; d_gene: .; j_gene: TRBJ1-6; abundance: .; CDR3aa: CAWSMSSYNSPLHF; CDR3nt: TGTGCCTGGAGTATGAGCTCCTATAATTCACCCCTCCACTTT
v_gene: TRBV6-5; d_gene: .; j_gene: TRBJ1-1; abundance: .; CDR3aa: CASISRDTEAFF; CDR3nt: TGTGCCAGCATCTCCCGGGACACTGAAGCTTTCTTT
v_gene: TRBV5-1; d_gene: .; j_gene: TRBJ2-1; abundance: .; CDR3aa: CASSLGLEQFF; CDR3nt: TGCGCCAGCAGCTTGGGACTTGAGCAGTTCTTC
v_gene: TRBV10-2; d_gene: .; j_gene: TRBJ2-7; abundance: .; CDR3aa: CASRDVSSYEQYF; CDR3nt: TGCGCCAGCCGGGACGTGAGCTCCTACGAGCAGTACTTC
v_gene: TRBV6-5; d_gene: .; j_gene: TRBJ2-7; abundance: .; CDR3aa: CASIAADSYEQYF; CDR3nt: TGTGCCAGCATCGCAGCAGACTCCTACGAGCAGTACTTC
v_gene: TRBV6-6; d_gene: .; j_gene: TRBJ2-5; abundance: .; CDR3aa: CASTTGQGRKTQYF; CDR3nt: TGTGCCAGCACCACGGGGCAGGGTCGAAAGACCCAGTACTTC
v_gene: TRBV4-3; d_gene: .; j_gene: TRBJ2-1; abundance: once; CDR3aa: CASSQEASSYNEQFF; CDR3nt: TGCGCCAGCAGCCAAGAGGCGAGCAGCTACAATGAGCAGTTCTTC
v_gene: TRBV4-3; d_gene: .; j_gene: TRBJ2-1; abundance: .; CDR3aa: CASSQAIAGLYNEQFF; CDR3nt: TGCGCCAGCAGCCAAGCGATCGCGGGGCTCTACAATGAGCAGTTCTTC
v_gene: TRBV27; d_gene: .; j_gene: TRBJ1-4; abundance: .; CDR3aa: CASSNPPLGEATFGKLFF; CDR3nt: TGTGCCAGCAGCAATCCTCCCCTCGGGGAGGCGACCTTCGGGAAACTGTTTTTT
v_gene: TRBV19; d_gene: .; j_gene: TRBJ2-5; abundance: .; CDR3aa: CASSQQIQETQYF; CDR3nt: TGTGCCAGTAGCCAGCAGATACAAGAGACCCAGTACTTC
v_gene: TRBV13; d_gene: .; j_gene: TRBJ2-2; abundance: .; CDR3aa: CASSLAENTGELFF; CDR3nt: TGTGCCAGCAGCTTGGCGGAAAACACCGGGGAGCTGTTTTTT
v_gene: TRBV29-1; d_gene: .; j_gene: TRBJ1-2; abundance: .; CDR3aa: CSVEEVRGNGYTF; CDR3nt: TGCAGCGTTGAAGAGGTCAGGGGCAACGGCTACACCTTC
v_gene: TRBV11-3; d_gene: .; j_gene: TRBJ1-2; abundance: .; CDR3aa: CASSLGAKAGLVVGYTF; CDR3nt: TGTGCCAGCAGCTTAGGGGCTAAGGCAGGGCTGGTTGTTGGCTACACCTTC
v_gene: TRBV28; d_gene: .; j_gene: TRBJ1-5; abundance: .; CDR3aa: CASSLWEGVSNQPQHF; CDR3nt: TGTGCCAGCAGTTTATGGGAGGGGGTGAGCAATCAGCCCCAGCATTTT
v_gene: TRBV7-9; d_gene: .; j_gene: TRBJ1-1; abundance: .; CDR3aa: CASSSAGINTEAFF; CDR3nt: TGTGCCAGCAGCTCTGCCGGGATCAACACTGAAGCTTTCTTT
v_gene: TRBV19; d_gene: .; j_gene: TRBJ1-1; abundance: .; CDR3aa: CASSMGIRGTEAFF; CDR3nt: TGTGCCAGTAGTATGGGAATACGGGGCACTGAAGCTTTCTTT
v_gene: TRBV4-3; d_gene: .; j_gene: TRBJ2-3; abundance: .; CDR3aa: CASSQVTSRWGTQYF; CDR3nt: TGCGCCAGCAGCCAAGTAACTAGTCGGTGGGGTACGCAGTATTTT
v_gene: TRBV27; d_gene: TRBD2; j_gene: TRBJ2-7; abundance: .; CDR3aa: CASSFSGTSGNYEQYF; CDR3nt: TGTGCCAGCAGTTTCTCCGGGACTAGCGGGAACTACGAGCAGTACTTC
v_gene: TRBV5-4; d_gene: TRBD1; j_gene: TRBJ1-3; abundance: .; CDR3aa: CASSLKKGQGSSGNTIYF; CDR3nt: TGTGCCAGCAGCTTGAAAAAGGGACAGGGAAGCTCTGGAAACACCATATATTTT
v_gene: TRBV4-1; d_gene: .; j_gene: TRBJ1-4; abundance: .; CDR3aa: CASSLPGINEKLFF; CDR3nt: TGCGCCAGCAGCCTTCCCGGGATTAATGAAAAACTGTTTTTT
v_gene: TRBV7-7; d_gene: .; j_gene: TRBJ2-5; abundance: .; CDR3aa: CASSPLQETQYF; CDR3nt: TGTGCTAGCAGCCCCTTACAAGAGACCCAGTACTTC